The 8 T cell receptor beta chains reported below all come from one sample, sequenced in a study of post-analysis software for immune sequencing data. Study-wide results and caveats: Relative to controls, patients had about five TRBV segments at higher frequency, with TRBV5-6, TRBV5-1 and TRBV20-1 among these.

These receptors have no identified antigens. Prepared TCR beta cDNA libraries contained unique molecular identifiers. TCRdb itself ran the PCR reads through MiXCR, one entry per CDR3 protein. This sample has about 540,000 distinct CDR3 sequences; approximately 34% occur once, and the top ten carry approximately 6%. Sequencing was performed on blood. These receptor sequences come from a girl aged 2-17 years with multiple sclerosis.

This clonotype was picked up a small number of times. The rearrangement joins TRBV5-6 to TRBJ2-7; tentatively, D is TRBD1 (6 bases). Germline V gene lookup returns CDR1 SGHDT and CDR2 YYEEEE. The CDR3 covers 14 residues. The V end was cut by 3 bases, the J end by 3 bases, with 13 bases between. CDR3 in DNA: TGTGCCAGCAGCTACAGGACAGCGAACTACGAGCAGTACTTC. Translated, it gives CASSYRTANYEQYF.

This clonotype was counted between two and nine times. The chain employs TRBV9 and TRBJ2-7, with D possibly matching TRBD1 (6 bases). CDR3 size: 14 residues. The V gene's germline CDR1 is SGDLS and CDR2 YYNGEE. Trimming cost V 1 base and J 2 bases, with 10 bases left between them. The CDR3: CASSVSGTTYEQYF. CDR3 sequence (DNA): TGTGCCAGCAGCGTAAGTGGGACAACCTACGAGCAGTACTTC.

In this sample, this clonotype turned up a few times. V usage is TRBV20-1 and J usage is TRBJ2-1; TRBD2 aligns across 13 bases. With V trimmed by 5 bases and J by 3 bases, 7 bases remained unmatched. This CDR3 region has 16 residues. Germline V gene sequence: CDR1 DFQATT, CDR2 SNEGSKA (reference sequence). CDR3 sequence (DNA): TGCAGTGCTCCGCGGACTAGCGGGGGCCTCTACAATGAGCAGTTCTTC. As protein: CSAPRTSGGLYNEQFF.

The J gene is TRBJ1-2, the V gene TRBV18; possibly TRBD1 for D (5 bases). V lost 2 bases, J lost 3 bases, and 13 bases lay in between. Germline CDR1 and CDR2: KGHSH and LQKENI. This CDR3 has 15 residues. CDR3 amino acids: CASSPDGAFDYGYTF. CDR3 nucleotides: TGTGCCAGCTCACCAGACGGGGCATTTGACTATGGCTACACCTTC.

V gene TRBV11-2 combines with J gene TRBJ2-5; 8 bases match TRBD2. V dropped 10 bases and J dropped 4; count of bases not matched to a gene: 8. The germline gives CDR1 SGHAT, CDR2 FQNNGV. The CDR3 runs 13 residues. CDR3 sequence reads: CATSRGAGETQYF. The CDR3 DNA sequence: TGTGCCACATCGCGGGGGGCGGGAGAGACCCAGTACTTC. The variable domain in full, completed from reference TRBV11-2 and TRBJ2-5, reads EAGVAQSPRYKIIEKRQSVAFWCNPISGHATLYWYQQILGQGPKLLIQFQNNGVVDDSQLPKDRFSAERLKGVDSTLKIQPAKLEDSAVYLCATSRGAGETQYFGPGTRLLVL.

The rearrangement joins TRBV12-3 or TRBV12-4 to TRBJ1-6; the D is unclear. Between the trimmed V and J ends, which lost 6 bases and 7 bases, there was a span of 13 bases. This CDR3 is built from 14 residues. The CDR3 here is CASRLSGDNSPLHF. The CDR3 DNA reads TGTGCCAGCAGACTGTCGGGTGACAATTCACCCCTCCACTTT.

The chain combines TRBV12-3 or TRBV12-4 with TRBJ2-2; 12 positions match TRBD2. The CDR3 sequence is 16 residues long. Trimming took 5 bases from V and 7 from J; bases not matched to a gene: 8. The CDR3 DNA sequence: TGTGCCAGCAGTGCCTCTAGCGGGGGGGATGGCGGGGAGCTGTTTTTT. Protein sequence: CASSASSGGDGGELFF.

The chain couples TRBV7-9 to TRBJ2-3; TRBD2 matches at 7 bases. V shed 3 bases, J shed 3 bases, and the junction held 12 bases outside the gene matches. Germline values: CDR1 SEHNR, CDR2 FQNEAQ (reference sequence). The CDR3 is 17 amino acids. Written as DNA, the CDR3 is TGTGCCAGCAGCTTTTCGACCAGCGGGGCTGGGACAGATACGCAGTATTTT. Translated: CASSFSTSGAGTDTQYF. Using reference TRBV7-9 and TRBJ2-3 for the parts outside the CDR3, the full variable domain is DTGVSQNPRHKITKRGQNVTFRCDPISEHNRLYWYRQTLGQGPEFLTYFQNEAQLEKSRLLSDRFSAERPKGSFSTLEIQRTEQGDSAMYLCASSFSTSGAGTDTQYFGPGTRLTVL.